Listed below are T cell receptor beta chains from one sample, sequenced in a study of radiotherapy plus CTLA-4 blockade in lung cancer. TCRdb's copy holds only in-frame clones and misses some; the assay was immunoSEQ multiplex PCR. The sample yields some 74,000 clones, 78% seen once. Here the sequenced sample was peripheral blood, taken from a patient treated with radiotherapy plus ipilimumab. The receptors shown here come from a human donor with non-small cell lung cancer who had a complete response to radiotherapy plus ipilimumab. The CDR3 runs from the conserved cysteine through the conserved F or W. The order of the fields is V gene, clone size, J gene, D gene, CDR3 protein, CDR3 DNA. A D gene is named only where the DNA matches it firmly. The size field is filled for only some rows; it gives once, few, many or a size class.

V: TRBV4-1
size: .
J: TRBJ2-7
D: .
CDR3: CASSQVPVAYEQYF
DNA: TGCGCCAGCAGCCAAGTTCCGGTAGCCTACGAGCAGTACTTC

V: TRBV7-2
size: few
J: TRBJ1-3
D: .
CDR3: CASSPDTSSGNTIYF
DNA: TGTGCCAGCAGCCCAGACACTTCCTCTGGAAACACCATATATTTT

V: TRBV19
size: .
J: TRBJ1-3
D: .
CDR3: CASTPGGSGRPSGNTIYF
DNA: TGTGCCAGTACCCCCGGGGGGTCGGGGCGCCCCTCTGGAAACACCATATATTTT

V: TRBV5-6
size: .
J: TRBJ2-3
D: .
CDR3: CASSLLGPSTDTQYF
DNA: TGTGCCAGCAGCTTGCTGGGACCGAGCACAGATACGCAGTATTTT

V: TRBV2
size: .
J: TRBJ1-5
D: TRBD1
CDR3: CASRKTGSNQPQHF
DNA: TGTGCCAGCAGGAAGACAGGGAGCAATCAGCCCCAGCATTTT

V: TRBV11-3
size: .
J: TRBJ2-3
D: .
CDR3: CASSHGPPRENTQYF
DNA: TGTGCCAGCAGCCATGGTCCCCCCCGAGAGAATACGCAGTATTTT

V: TRBV5-1
size: .
J: TRBJ1-3
D: TRBD1
CDR3: CASSSGQGAPGNTIYF
DNA: TGCGCCAGCAGCTCTGGGCAGGGGGCCCCTGGAAACACCATATATTTT

V: TRBV29-1
size: once
J: TRBJ2-3
D: .
CDR3: CSVTGNPDHTQYF
DNA: TGCAGCGTTACAGGGAACCCGGACCATACGCAGTATTTT

V: TRBV6-5
size: .
J: TRBJ2-7
D: TRBD1
CDR3: CASSSTGVISYEQYF
DNA: TGTGCCAGCAGTTCTACAGGGGTTATTTCCTACGAGCAGTACTTC

V: TRBV7-9
size: .
J: TRBJ2-5
D: TRBD1
CDR3: CASSSSGGRETQYF
DNA: TGTGCCAGCAGCTCCTCAGGGGGCCGGGAGACCCAGTACTTC

V: TRBV7-2
size: .
J: TRBJ1-5
D: .
CDR3: CASSREGRGQPQHF
DNA: TGTGCCAGCAGCCGAGAGGGGCGCGGTCAGCCCCAGCATTTT

V: TRBV6-6
size: .
J: TRBJ2-5
D: TRBD1
CDR3: CASSYDRGQTETQYF
DNA: TGTGCCAGCAGTTACGACAGGGGGCAGACGGAGACCCAGTACTTC

V: TRBV12-5
size: few
J: TRBJ1-3
D: .
CDR3: CASASPYGNTIYF
DNA: TGTGCTAGTGCCAGCCCTTATGGAAACACCATATATTTT

V: TRBV10-1
size: .
J: TRBJ2-2
D: .
CDR3: CASSDRSGLYTGELFF
DNA: TGCGCCAGCAGTGACAGGTCCGGCCTTTACACCGGGGAGCTGTTTTTT

V: TRBV30
size: .
J: TRBJ2-7
D: .
CDR3: CAWRLRNEQYF
DNA: TGTGCCTGGAGACTGCGCAACGAGCAGTACTTC

V: TRBV25-1
size: .
J: TRBJ2-3
D: .
CDR3: CAREGGPLTDTQYF
DNA: TGTGCCAGGGAGGGCGGGCCCCTCACAGATACGCAGTATTTT

V: TRBV5-4
size: .
J: TRBJ2-1
D: TRBD1
CDR3: CASSLEDRGREQFF
DNA: TGTGCCAGCAGCTTGGAGGACAGGGGGCGTGAGCAGTTCTTC

V: TRBV5-1
size: .
J: TRBJ1-1
D: TRBD1
CDR3: CASSGGDRAPYLNTEAFF
DNA: TGCGCCAGCAGCGGCGGTGACAGGGCCCCTTATTTGAACACTGAAGCTTTCTTT